A selection of T cell receptor beta chains follows, all from one sample in a study of early T cells in non-severe SARS-CoV-2 infection. TCRdb fed the 5' RACE reads into MiXCR, producing one record per CDR3 protein. The sample yields approximately 66,000 distinct CDR3 sequences, approximately 13% seen once. Sequencing used whole blood. These receptors all come from an adult who was a healthcare worker with PCR-confirmed SARS-CoV-2 infection or an uninfected control (not recorded which). Each CDR3 is given with its conserved first and last residue. The D gene is left open where the match is weak. For some rows the clone size is stated as once, few or many, or as a class when expanded; others skip it.

few,TRBJ2-1,TRBD2,TRBV12-3/TRBV12-4,CASSSTMTSGILSQFF,TGTGCCAGCAGTTCGACGATGACTAGCGGGATTTTATCGCAGTTCTTC
few,TRBJ1-3,TRBD1,TRBV12-3/TRBV12-4,CASRGQGNSGNTIYF,TGTGCCAGCAGGGGACAGGGCAACTCTGGAAACACCATATATTTT
-,TRBJ2-3,-,TRBV20-1,CSAWTTTSTDTQYF,TGCAGTGCTTGGACTACAACTAGCACAGATACGCAGTATTTT
-,TRBJ1-3,-,TRBV6-1,CASSDRWTGFSGNTIYF,TGTGCCAGCAGTGATAGATGGACCGGGTTCTCTGGAAACACCATATATTTT
many,TRBJ1-4,-,TRBV5-4,CASSVNRAVNEKLFF,TGTGCCAGCAGCGTGAACAGGGCGGTGAATGAAAAACTGTTTTTT
few,TRBJ2-6,-,TRBV30,CAWSLQDSGANVLTF,TGTGCCTGGAGTCTACAGGACTCTGGGGCCAACGTCCTGACTTTC
many,TRBJ1-2,-,TRBV15,CATSPQTWNYGYTF,TGTGCCACCAGCCCCCAAACTTGGAACTATGGCTACACCTTC
-,TRBJ2-6,TRBD1,TRBV7-6,CASSSTPRGPGANVLTF,TGTGCCAGCAGCAGCACGCCCAGGGGGCCTGGGGCCAACGTCCTGACTTTC
many,TRBJ2-5,TRBD2,TRBV3-1,CASRRLAEETQYF,TGTGCCAGCAGGCGACTAGCGGAAGAGACCCAGTACTTC
many,TRBJ2-1,-,TRBV20-1,CSASISNEQFF,TGCAGTGCTTCTATCAGTAATGAGCAGTTCTTC
-,TRBJ1-1,-,TRBV27,CASSLRLNTEAFF,TGTGCCAGCAGTTTAAGGTTGAACACTGAAGCTTTCTTT
few,TRBJ2-7,TRBD2,TRBV29-1,CSVSSGSGYEQYF,TGCAGCGTTTCCAGCGGGAGTGGCTACGAGCAGTACTTC
many,TRBJ2-1,-,TRBV18,CASSPIPHSTSLPYNEQFF,TGTGCCAGCTCACCAATCCCTCACTCAACGAGTCTTCCCTACAATGAGCAGTTCTTC
-,TRBJ2-1,-,TRBV24-1,CATSDVSGDYNEQFF,TGTGCCACCAGTGATGTGTCCGGGGACTACAATGAGCAGTTCTTC
many,TRBJ2-1,TRBD1,TRBV7-9,CASSLWGGTGGNDEQFF,TGTGCCAGCAGCTTATGGGGCGGGACAGGGGGGAATGATGAGCAGTTCTTC
-,TRBJ2-3,TRBD2,TRBV5-1,CASSFSTSGSPDTQYF,TGCGCCAGCAGCTTCTCGACTAGCGGGAGCCCAGATACGCAGTATTTT
-,TRBJ2-4,-,TRBV28,CASSFGAKNIQYF,TGTGCCAGCAGTTTTGGGGCCAAAAACATTCAGTACTTC
many,TRBJ2-3,TRBD2,TRBV6-5,CASSYGSGSVTDTQYF,TGTGCCAGCAGTTACGGTAGCGGGAGTGTTACAGATACGCAGTATTTT
-,TRBJ1-6,TRBD1,TRBV3-1,CASSHRTGEMALHF,TGTGCCAGCAGCCATCGGACAGGGGAGATGGCCCTCCACTTT
-,TRBJ2-7,-,TRBV28,CASRPSDRAGEQYF,TGTGCCAGCCGCCCAAGCGACAGGGCGGGGGAGCAGTACTTC
few,TRBJ2-1,TRBD1,TRBV2,CASRQGGEQFF,TGTGCCAGCAGACAGGGGGGTGAGCAGTTCTTC
many,TRBJ2-2,-,TRBV19,CASSSGTRLNTGELFF,TGTGCCAGTAGTAGCGGGACCCGACTGAACACCGGGGAGCTGTTTTTT
-,TRBJ2-5,-,TRBV5-5,CASSFSASPQETQYF,TGTGCCAGCAGCTTTTCGGCCAGCCCCCAAGAGACCCAGTACTTC
many,TRBJ2-1,-,TRBV30,CAWSPSRGEQFF,TGTGCCTGGTCCCCGAGCCGCGGTGAGCAGTTCTTC
many,TRBJ1-2,-,TRBV6-1,CASYRDFLVDGYTF,TGTGCCAGCTACCGGGACTTTCTCGTTGATGGCTACACCTTC
many,TRBJ1-1,-,TRBV3-1,CASSQTVNTEAFF,TGTGCCAGCAGCCAGACGGTGAACACTGAAGCTTTCTTT
few,TRBJ1-5,-,TRBV21-1,CASSRDVGPESSRPQHF,TGTGCCAGCAGCCGCGACGTCGGACCCGAATCGTCGAGGCCCCAGCATTTT
many,TRBJ1-2,TRBD1,TRBV13,CASRRQGASGYTF,TGTGCCAGCAGAAGACAGGGAGCTAGTGGCTACACCTTC
many,TRBJ2-7,TRBD1,TRBV7-6,CANLDRSYEQYF,TGTGCCAACTTGGACAGGTCCTACGAGCAGTACTTC
few,TRBJ2-5,-,TRBV11-2,CASSSRATQYF,TGTGCCAGCAGCTCCAGGGCGACCCAGTACTTC
few,TRBJ2-5,-,TRBV12-3/TRBV12-4,CASTPWDANQETQYF,TGTGCCAGCACCCCGTGGGACGCCAACCAAGAGACCCAGTACTTC
-,TRBJ1-3,-,TRBV10-3,CAISETGTSGNTIYF,TGTGCCATCAGTGAGACAGGGACCTCTGGAAACACCATATATTTT
-,TRBJ2-2,-,TRBV7-8,CASSHYRAGELFF,TGTGCCAGCAGCCATTACAGGGCCGGGGAGCTGTTTTTT
few,TRBJ2-2,TRBD1,TRBV11-2,CASSARQGVFTGELFF,TGTGCCAGCAGCGCACGACAGGGGGTCTTCACCGGGGAGCTGTTTTTT
-,TRBJ1-4,-,TRBV7-8,CASSSPRRGRNEKLFF,TGTGCCAGCAGCTCTCCTCGACGGGGGCGTAATGAAAAACTGTTTTTT
-,TRBJ2-7,-,TRBV6-5,CASSYTPVSSYEQYF,TGTGCCAGCAGTTACACCCCGGTTAGCTCCTACGAGCAGTACTTC
-,TRBJ2-3,TRBD2,TRBV29-1,CSVESLAGTDTQYF,TGCAGCGTTGAAAGCCTAGCGGGGACAGATACGCAGTATTTT
few,TRBJ1-1,-,TRBV20-1,CSGADGTEAFF,TGCAGTGGGGCCGATGGGACTGAAGCTTTCTTT
-,TRBJ2-1,-,TRBV6-2/TRBV6-3,CATGTGTSHSYNEQFF,TGTGCCACGGGCACCGGGACTTCTCACTCCTACAATGAGCAGTTCTTC
few,TRBJ1-1,-,TRBV20-1,CSASVFMAGTEAFF,TGCAGTGCTAGTGTGTTTATGGCCGGGACTGAAGCTTTCTTT